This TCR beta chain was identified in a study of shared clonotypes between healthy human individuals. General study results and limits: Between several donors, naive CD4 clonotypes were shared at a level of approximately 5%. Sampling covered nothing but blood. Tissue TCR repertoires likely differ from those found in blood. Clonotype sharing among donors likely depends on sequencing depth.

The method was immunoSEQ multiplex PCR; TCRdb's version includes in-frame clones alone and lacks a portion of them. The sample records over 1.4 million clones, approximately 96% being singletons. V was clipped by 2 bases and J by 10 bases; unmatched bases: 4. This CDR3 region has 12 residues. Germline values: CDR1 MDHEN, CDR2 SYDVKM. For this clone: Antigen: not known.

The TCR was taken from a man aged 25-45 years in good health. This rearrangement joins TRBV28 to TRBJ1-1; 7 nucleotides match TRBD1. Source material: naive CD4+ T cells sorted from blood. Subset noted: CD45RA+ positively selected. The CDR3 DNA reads TGTGCCAGCAGTTTAACGACAGGGAGAGCTTTCTTT. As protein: CASSLTTGRAFF.